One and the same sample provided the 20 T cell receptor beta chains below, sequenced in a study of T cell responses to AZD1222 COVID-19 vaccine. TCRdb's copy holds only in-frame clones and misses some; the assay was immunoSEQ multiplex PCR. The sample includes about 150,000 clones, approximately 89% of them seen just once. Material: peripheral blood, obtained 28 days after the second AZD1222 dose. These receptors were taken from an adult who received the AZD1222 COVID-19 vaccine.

The CDR3 reads CASSLAGGEQYF. DNA of the CDR3: TGTGCCAGCAGCTTAGCCGGAGGCGAGCAGTACTTC. This chain connects TRBV7-8 to TRBJ2-7; perhaps TRBD2 as D (5 bases). The germline V gene has CDR1 SGHVS and CDR2 FQNEAQ. V lost 0 bases, J lost 6 bases, and 6 bases lay in between. The CDR3 is 12 residues long.

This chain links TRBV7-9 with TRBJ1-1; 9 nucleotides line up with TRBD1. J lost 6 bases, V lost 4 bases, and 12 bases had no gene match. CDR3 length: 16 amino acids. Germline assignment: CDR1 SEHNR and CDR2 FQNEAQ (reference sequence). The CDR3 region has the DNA TGTGCCAGCAGCTCGTCGGACAGGGGAAGGCAGGCTGAAGCTTTCTTT. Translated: CASSSSDRGRQAEAFF.

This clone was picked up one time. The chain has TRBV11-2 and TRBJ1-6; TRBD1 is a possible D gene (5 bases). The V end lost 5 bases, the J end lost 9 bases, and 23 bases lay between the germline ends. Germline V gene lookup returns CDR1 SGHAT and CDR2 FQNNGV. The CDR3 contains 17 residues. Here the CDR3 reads CASSPWLTGPKGSPLHF. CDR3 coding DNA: TGTGCCAGCAGCCCGTGGTTAACGGGGCCTAAAGGTTCACCCCTCCACTTT.

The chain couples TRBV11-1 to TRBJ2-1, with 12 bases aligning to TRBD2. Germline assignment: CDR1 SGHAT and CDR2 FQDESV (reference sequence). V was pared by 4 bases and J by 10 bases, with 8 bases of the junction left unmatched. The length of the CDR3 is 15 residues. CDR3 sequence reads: CASSSLAGGPGEQFF. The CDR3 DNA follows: TGTGCCAGCAGCTCCCTAGCGGGGGGGCCTGGGGAGCAGTTCTTC.

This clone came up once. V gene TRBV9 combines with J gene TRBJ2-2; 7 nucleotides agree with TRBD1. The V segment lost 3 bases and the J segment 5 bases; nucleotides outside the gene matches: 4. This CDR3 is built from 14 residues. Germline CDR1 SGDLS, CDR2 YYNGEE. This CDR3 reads CASSAIQGTGELFF. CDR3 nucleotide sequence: TGTGCCAGCAGCGCGATACAGGGGACCGGGGAGCTGTTTTTT.

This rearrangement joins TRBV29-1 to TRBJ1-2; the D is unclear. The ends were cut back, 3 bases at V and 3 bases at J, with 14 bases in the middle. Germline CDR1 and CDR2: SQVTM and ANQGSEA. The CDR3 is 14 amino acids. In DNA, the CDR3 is TGCAGCGTTGATGATACAGCCGGGGACTATGGCTACACCTTC. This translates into CSVDDTAGDYGYTF.

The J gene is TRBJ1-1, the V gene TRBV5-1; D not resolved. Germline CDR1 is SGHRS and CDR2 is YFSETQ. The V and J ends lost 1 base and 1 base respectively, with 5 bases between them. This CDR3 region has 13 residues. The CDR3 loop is CASSLNTNTEAFF. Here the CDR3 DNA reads TGCGCCAGCAGCTTGAACACGAACACTGAAGCTTTCTTT.

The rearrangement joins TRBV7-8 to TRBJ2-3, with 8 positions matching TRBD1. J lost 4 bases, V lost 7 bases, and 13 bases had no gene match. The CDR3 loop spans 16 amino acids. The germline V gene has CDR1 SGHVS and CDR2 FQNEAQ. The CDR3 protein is CASTVLPRGLADTQYF. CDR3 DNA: TGTGCCAGCACCGTCCTACCCAGGGGGCTGGCAGATACGCAGTATTTT. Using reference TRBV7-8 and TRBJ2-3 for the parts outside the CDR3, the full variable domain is GAGVSQSPRYKVAKRGQDVALRCDPISGHVSLFWYQQALGQGPEFLTYFQNEAQLDKSGLPSDRFFAERPEGSVSTLKIQRTQQEDSAVYLCASTVLPRGLADTQYFGPGTRLTVL.

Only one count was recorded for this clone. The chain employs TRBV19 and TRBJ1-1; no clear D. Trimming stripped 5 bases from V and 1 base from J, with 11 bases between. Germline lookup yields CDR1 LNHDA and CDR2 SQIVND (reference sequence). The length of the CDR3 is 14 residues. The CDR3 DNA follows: TGTGCCAGTAGTGTTGACTGGGGGAACACTGAAGCTTTCTTT. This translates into CASSVDWGNTEAFF.

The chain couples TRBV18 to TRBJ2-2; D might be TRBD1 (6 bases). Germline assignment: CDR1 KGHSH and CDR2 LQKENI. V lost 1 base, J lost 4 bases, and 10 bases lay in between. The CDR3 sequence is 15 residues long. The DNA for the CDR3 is TGTGCCAGCTCACCACAACAGGGCGGCACCGGGGAGCTGTTTTTT. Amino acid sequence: CASSPQQGGTGELFF. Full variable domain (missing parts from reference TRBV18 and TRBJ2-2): NAGVMQNPRHLVRRRGQEARLRCSPMKGHSHVYWYRQLPEEGLKFMVYLQKENIIDESGMPKERFSAEFPKEGPSILRIQQVVRGDSAAYFCASSPQQGGTGELFFGEGSRLTVL.

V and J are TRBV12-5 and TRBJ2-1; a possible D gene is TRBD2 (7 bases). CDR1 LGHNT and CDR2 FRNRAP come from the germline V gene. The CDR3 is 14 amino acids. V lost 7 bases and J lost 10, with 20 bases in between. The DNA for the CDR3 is TGTGCTAGTGCCGGAGGGGGGGACCCCTACGAGCAGTTCTTC. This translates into CASAGGGDPYEQFF.

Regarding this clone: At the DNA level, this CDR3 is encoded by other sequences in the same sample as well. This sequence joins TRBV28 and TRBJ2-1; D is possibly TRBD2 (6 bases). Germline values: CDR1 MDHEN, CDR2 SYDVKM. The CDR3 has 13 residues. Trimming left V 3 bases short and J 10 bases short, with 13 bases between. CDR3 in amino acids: CASSLSRGGEQFF. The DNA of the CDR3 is TGTGCCAGCAGTTTGTCGCGGGGTGGGGAGCAGTTCTTC. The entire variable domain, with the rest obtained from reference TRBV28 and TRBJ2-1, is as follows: DVKVTQSSRYLVKRTGEKVFLECVQDMDHENMFWYRQDPGLGLRLIYFSYDVKMKEKGDIPEGYSVSREKKERFSLILESASTNQTSMYLCASSLSRGGEQFFGPGTRLTVL.

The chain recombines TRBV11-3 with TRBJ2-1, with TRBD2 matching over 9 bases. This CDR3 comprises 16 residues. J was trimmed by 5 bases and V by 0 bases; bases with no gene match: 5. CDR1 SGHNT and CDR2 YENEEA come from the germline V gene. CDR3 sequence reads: CASSLDWPSGDNEQFF. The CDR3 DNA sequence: TGTGCCAGCAGCTTAGATTGGCCTAGCGGGGACAATGAGCAGTTCTTC.

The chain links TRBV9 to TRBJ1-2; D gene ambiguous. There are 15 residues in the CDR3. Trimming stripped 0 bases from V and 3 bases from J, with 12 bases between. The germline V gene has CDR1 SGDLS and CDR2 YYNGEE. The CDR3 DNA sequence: TGTGCCAGCAGCGTAGGTGGTAGGGAAGACTATGGCTACACCTTC. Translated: CASSVGGREDYGYTF.

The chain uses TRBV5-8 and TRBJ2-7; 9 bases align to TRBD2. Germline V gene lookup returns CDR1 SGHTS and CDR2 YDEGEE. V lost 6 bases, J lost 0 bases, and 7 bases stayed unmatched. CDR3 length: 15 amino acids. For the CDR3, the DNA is TGTGCCAGCACCGGGACTAGCAGAGACTCCTACGAGCAGTACTTC. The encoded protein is CASTGTSRDSYEQYF.

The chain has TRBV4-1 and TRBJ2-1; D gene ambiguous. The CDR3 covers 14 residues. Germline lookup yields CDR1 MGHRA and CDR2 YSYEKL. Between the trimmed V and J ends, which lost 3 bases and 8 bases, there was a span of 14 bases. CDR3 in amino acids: CASSQAGPPYEQFF. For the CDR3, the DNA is TGCGCCAGCAGCCAGGCTGGCCCCCCTTATGAGCAGTTCTTC.

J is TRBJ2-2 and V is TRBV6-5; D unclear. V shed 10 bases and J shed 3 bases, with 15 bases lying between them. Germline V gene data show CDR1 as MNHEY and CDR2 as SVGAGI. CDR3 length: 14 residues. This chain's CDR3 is CATSIQPDTGELFF. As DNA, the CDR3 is TGTGCCACATCGATCCAACCGGACACCGGGGAGCTGTTTTTT.

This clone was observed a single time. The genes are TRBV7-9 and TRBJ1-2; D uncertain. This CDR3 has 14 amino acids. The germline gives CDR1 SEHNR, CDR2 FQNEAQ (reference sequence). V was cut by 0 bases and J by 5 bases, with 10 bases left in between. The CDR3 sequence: CASSLAMTNYGYTF. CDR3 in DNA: TGTGCCAGCAGCTTAGCTATGACAAATTATGGCTACACCTTC.

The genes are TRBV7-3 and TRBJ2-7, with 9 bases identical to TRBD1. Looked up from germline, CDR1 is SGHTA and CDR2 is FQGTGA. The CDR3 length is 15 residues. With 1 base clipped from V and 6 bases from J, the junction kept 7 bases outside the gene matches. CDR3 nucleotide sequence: TGTGCCAGCAGCTTAAACCGGGACAGGGCTCTCGAGCAGTACTTC. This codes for CASSLNRDRALEQYF.

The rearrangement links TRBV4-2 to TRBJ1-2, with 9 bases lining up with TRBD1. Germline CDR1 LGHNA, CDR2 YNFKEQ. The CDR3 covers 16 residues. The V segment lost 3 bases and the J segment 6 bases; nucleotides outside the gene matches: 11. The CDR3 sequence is CASSQAQQGAGDGYTF. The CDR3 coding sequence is TGTGCCAGCAGCCAGGCCCAACAGGGGGCCGGGGATGGCTACACCTTC.